This T cell receptor (beta chain) is drawn from a study of Ad26.COV2.S vaccination and SARS-CoV-2 variants. The overall study: Administration of Ad26.COV2.S was intramuscular, either once or twice 56 days apart.

Sequencing used immunoSEQ multiplex PCR; TCRdb keeps in-frame clones, though not all of them. Found here are about 350,000 clones, less than 90% of them singletons; the top ten hold around 5.8%. Treatment given: 15 to 20 received Ad26.COV2.S at low or high dose, single or two shots; about 5 received placebo; per-sample allocation not given. Sample collection was performed on day 63 after the first vaccine or placebo injection. What was given as vaccine was an Ad26 vector encoding Wuhan-strain SARS-CoV-2 spike. CDR1 SGHNT and CDR2 YENEEA come from the germline V gene. The CDR3 runs to 15 residues. J gave up 10 bases and V 0 bases, and 7 bases lay outside the gene matches.

The sequenced sample was peripheral blood, obtained in a trial of Ad26.COV2.S vaccine versus placebo. The clonotype was recovered from a person between 18 and 65 years old who received the Ad26.COV2.S COVID-19 vaccine or a placebo. The genes are TRBV11-3 and TRBJ2-1; 9 bases are a match to TRBD2. CDR3 loop: CASSLEGSGGGEQFF. The CDR3 DNA reads as TGTGCCAGCAGCTTAGAAGGTAGCGGGGGCGGGGAGCAGTTCTTC.